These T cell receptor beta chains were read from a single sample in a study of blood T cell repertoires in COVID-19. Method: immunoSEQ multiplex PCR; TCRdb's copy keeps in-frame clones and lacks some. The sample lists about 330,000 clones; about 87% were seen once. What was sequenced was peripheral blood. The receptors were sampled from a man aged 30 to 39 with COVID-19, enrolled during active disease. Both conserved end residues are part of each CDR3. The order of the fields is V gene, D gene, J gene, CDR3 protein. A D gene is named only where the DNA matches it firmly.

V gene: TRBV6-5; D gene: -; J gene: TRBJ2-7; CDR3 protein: CASSYSTGLEQYF
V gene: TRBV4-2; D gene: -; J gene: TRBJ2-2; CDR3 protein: CASSQDRHYYGGTGELFF
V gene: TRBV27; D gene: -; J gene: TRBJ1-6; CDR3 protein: CASSLSDSFNSPLHF
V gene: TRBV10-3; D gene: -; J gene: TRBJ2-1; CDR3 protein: CAITRTTTSSYNEQFF
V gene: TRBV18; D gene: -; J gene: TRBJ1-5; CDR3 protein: CASSPNTGQPQHF
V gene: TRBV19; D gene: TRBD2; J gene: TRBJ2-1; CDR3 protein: CASSPGTTWHEQFF
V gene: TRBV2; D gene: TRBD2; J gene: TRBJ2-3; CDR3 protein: CASRFSGGRTDTQYF
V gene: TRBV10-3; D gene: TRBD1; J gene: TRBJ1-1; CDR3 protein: CAIMATGGVTEAFF
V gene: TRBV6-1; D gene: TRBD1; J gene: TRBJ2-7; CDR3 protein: CASSEAGTGYYEQYF
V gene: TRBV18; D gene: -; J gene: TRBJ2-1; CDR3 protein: CASSQTLGGDYNEQFF
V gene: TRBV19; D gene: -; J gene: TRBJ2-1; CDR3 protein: CASSKTSSYNEQFF
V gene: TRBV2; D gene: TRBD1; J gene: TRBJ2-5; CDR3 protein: CASSPPGTALQETQYF
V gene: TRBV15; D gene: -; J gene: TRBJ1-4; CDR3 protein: CATGGGRNEKLFF
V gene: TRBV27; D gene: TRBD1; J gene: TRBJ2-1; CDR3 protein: CASTITGANEQFF
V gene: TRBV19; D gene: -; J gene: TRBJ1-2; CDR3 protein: CASSIDWHGYTF
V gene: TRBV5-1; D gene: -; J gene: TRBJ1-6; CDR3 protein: CASSLGGRGPNSPLHF
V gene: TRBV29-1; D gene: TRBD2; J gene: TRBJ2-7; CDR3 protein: CSVEGLAGGSYEQYF
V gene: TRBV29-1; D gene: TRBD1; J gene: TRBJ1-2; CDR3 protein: CSAETRDRRYTF
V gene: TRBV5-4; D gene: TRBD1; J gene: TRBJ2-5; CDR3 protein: CASSAQGAMETQYF
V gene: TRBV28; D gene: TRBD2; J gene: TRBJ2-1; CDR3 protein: CASGESLAGTYNEQFF
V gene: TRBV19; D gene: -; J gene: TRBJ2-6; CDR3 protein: CASSIGGGFGANVLTF
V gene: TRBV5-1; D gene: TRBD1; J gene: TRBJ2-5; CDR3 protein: CASSLGTGGVETQYF
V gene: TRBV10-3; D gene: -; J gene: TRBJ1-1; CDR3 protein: CAISESQGMNTEAFF
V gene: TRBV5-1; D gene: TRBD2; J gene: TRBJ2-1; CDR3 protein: CASSPAPGTSGANEQFF
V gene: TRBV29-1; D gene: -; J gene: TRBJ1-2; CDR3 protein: CSVRGLTVNNYGYTF
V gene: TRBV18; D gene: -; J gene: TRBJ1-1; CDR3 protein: CASSLRVGEAFF
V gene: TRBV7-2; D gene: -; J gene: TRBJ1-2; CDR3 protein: CASSLGRGAHGYTF
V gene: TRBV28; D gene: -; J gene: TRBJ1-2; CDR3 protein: CASSFETGYGYTF
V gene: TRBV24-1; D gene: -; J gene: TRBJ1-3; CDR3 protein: CATSGGHGNTIYF
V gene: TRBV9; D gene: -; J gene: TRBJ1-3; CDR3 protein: CASSTGIRRSGNTIYF
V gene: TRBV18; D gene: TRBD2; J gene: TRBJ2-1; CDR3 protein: CASSPFLLAGASYNEQFF
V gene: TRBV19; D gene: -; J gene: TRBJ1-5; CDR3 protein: CASSIGFSEGYQPQHF
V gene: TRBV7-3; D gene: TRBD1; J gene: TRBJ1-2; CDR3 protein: CASSPGTGPNGYTF
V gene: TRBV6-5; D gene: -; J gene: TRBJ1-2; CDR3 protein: CASSYPNAGGYTF
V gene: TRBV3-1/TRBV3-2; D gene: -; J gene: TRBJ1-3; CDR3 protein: CASSPGSGNTIYF
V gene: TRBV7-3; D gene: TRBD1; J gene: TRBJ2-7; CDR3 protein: CASSSSTGGAYEQYF
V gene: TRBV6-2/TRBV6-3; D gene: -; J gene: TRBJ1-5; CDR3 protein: CASSPRVNSNQPQHF
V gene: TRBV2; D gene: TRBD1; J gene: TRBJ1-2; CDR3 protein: CASTGGQGRNYGYTF
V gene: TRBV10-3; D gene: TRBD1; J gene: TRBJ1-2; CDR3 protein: CAITGQGGNYGYTF
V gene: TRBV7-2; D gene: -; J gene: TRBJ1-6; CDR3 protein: CASSLVAPSLHF
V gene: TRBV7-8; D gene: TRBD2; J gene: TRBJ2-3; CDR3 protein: CASSAGLAGVADTQYF
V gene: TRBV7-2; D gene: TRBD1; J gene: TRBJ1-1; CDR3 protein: CASSPDRGHTEAFF
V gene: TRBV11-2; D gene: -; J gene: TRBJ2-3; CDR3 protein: CASSLVGGVTSTDTQYF
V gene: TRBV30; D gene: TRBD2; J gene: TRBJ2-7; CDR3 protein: CAYLLAGVYEQYF
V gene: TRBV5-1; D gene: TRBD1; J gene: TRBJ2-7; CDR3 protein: CASSSGQGPYEQYF
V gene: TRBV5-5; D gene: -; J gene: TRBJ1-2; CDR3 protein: CASSFGTGVNYGYTF
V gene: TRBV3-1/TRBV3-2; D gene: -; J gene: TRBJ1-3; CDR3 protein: CASSQLGSGGNTIYF
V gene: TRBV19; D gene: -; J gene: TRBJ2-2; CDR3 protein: CASSGSGTSNTGELFF
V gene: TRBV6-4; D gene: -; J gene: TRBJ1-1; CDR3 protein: CASSEQGNTEAFF
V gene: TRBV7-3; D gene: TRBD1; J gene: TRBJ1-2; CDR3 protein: CASSPGGLGKIGGYTF
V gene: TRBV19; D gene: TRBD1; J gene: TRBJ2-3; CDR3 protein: CASRDRGRGTDTQYF
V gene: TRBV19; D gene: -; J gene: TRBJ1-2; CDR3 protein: CASSWGPYGYTF
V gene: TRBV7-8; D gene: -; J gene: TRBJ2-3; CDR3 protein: CASSFSVGRTDTQYF
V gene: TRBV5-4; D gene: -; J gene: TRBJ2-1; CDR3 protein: CAGSSTAGPYNEQFF
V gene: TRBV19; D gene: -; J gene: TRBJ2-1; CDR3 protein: CASSMEDGYNEQFF
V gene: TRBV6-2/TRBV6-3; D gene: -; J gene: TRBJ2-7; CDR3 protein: CASSYLDSSYEQYF
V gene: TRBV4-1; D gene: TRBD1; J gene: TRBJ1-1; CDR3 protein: CASSQRRDRGGGTAEAFF
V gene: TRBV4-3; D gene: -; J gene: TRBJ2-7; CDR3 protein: CASSQDASYEQYF
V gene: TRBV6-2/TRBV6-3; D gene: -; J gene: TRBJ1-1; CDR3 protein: CASSYSSSSGAFF
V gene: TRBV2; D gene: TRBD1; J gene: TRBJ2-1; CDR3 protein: CARRPGQGNNEQFF